Listed here is a single TCR beta chain. The sample originates from a study of blood T cell repertoires in COVID-19. As handled by the study authors: Amplification of reference gene primers was used by the study to estimate nucleated cell counts. Data came from immunoSEQ multiplex PCR; TCRdb stores just in-frame clones and leaves some out. Clonal size and the V and J genes are those of that table, whereas D and trimming came from the DNA. The sample has tens of thousands of clones; about two thirds are singletons. The clonotype comes from a woman in her 70s with COVID-19, enrolled during active disease. Sequenced: peripheral blood.

The CDR3 is CASSLDREETQYF. The CDR3 DNA follows: TGTGCCAGCAGTTTAGACAGGGAAGAGACCCAGTACTTC. The chain combines TRBV7-3 with TRBJ2-5, with 7 bases identical to TRBD1. The CDR3 contains 13 residues. The J segment lost 3 bases and the V segment lost 6 bases, leaving 4 bases of the junction unmatched. Germline V gene lookup returns CDR1 SGHTA and CDR2 FQGTGA. The full variable domain, rest sourced from reference TRBV7-3 and TRBJ2-5, is GAGVSQTPSNKVTEKGKYVELRCDPISGHTALYWYRQSLGQGPEFLIYFQGTGAADDSGLPNDRFFAVRPEGSVSTLKIQRTERGDSAVYLCASSLDREETQYFGPGTRLLVL.